The 31 T cell receptor beta chains below all came from one sample that was sequenced in a study of blood T cell repertoires in COVID-19 (TCRdb year 2020). Libraries were prepared through the immunoSEQ multiplex PCR assay. What TCRdb holds here is the immuneACCESS table cut down to in-frame rearrangements. Part of the clones is not present; checked against another copy, under half of the missing clones reflect an unresolved V gene, and the others are unexplained. For this sample the table gives about 180,000 clones, of which approximately 89% were detected only once. Clones ranked in the top ten supply under 2.5% of the sample. Material: PBMCs or T cells enriched from blood (not recorded which). The origin of the receptors is a woman between 35 and 50 years old with acute COVID-19.

The chain has TRBV4-2 and TRBJ1-4, with D perhaps TRBD1 (5 bases). The length of the CDR3 is 16 residues. The germline CDR1 and CDR2 sequences are LGHNA and YNFKEQ. V was trimmed by 0 bases and J by 7 bases, leaving 15 bases between them. CDR3 loop: CASSQDNTVGGEKLFF. The CDR3 DNA sequence: TGTGCCAGCAGCCAAGATAACACCGTGGGGGGTGAAAAACTGTTTTTT.

This clone has only one observation. This chain connects TRBV4-2 to TRBJ2-3; 11 bases align to TRBD2. Trimming took 5 bases from V and 2 from J; bases not matched to a gene: 12. The CDR3 length is 18 residues. The germline V gene has CDR1 LGHNA and CDR2 YNFKEQ. The CDR3 nucleotides are TGTGCCAGCAGCTCCCAACCCGTAGCGGGGGGGTACACAGATACGCAGTATTTT. Its protein product is CASSSQPVAGGYTDTQYF.

The genes are TRBV11-2 and TRBJ2-1, with TRBD1 matching 7 bases. Germline V gene sequence: CDR1 SGHAT, CDR2 FQNNGV. After removal of 0 bases from V and 9 bases from J, the junction contained 8 bases not matched to a gene. The CDR3 runs 15 residues. The CDR3 reads CASSLDRGPRGEQFF. CDR3 in DNA: TGTGCCAGCAGCTTAGATAGGGGGCCCCGGGGTGAGCAGTTCTTC.

CDR3 sequence reads: CASSLTGQTCTF. CDR3 nucleotides: TGTGCCAGCAGTTTAACGGGACAAACGTGCACCTTC. The chain employs TRBV12-3 or TRBV12-4 and TRBJ1-2; D is perhaps TRBD1 (6 bases). V was shortened by 2 bases and J by 13 bases, with 14 bases between the two germline ends. The CDR3 has 12 residues.

V gene TRBV5-1 combines with J gene TRBJ1-1; D is uncertain. Trimming shortened V by 0 bases and J by 1 base, and 7 bases separated the two germline ends. CDR1 is SGHRS and CDR2 is YFSETQ in the germline V gene. The CDR3 contains 14 residues. Here the CDR3 DNA reads TGCGCCAGCAGCTTGGGACTCCAGAACACTGAAGCTTTCTTT. This codes for CASSLGLQNTEAFF.

The J gene is TRBJ2-3, the V gene TRBV18, with D possibly matching TRBD2 (6 bases). Per the germline V gene, CDR1 is KGHSH and CDR2 is LQKENI. CDR3 length equals 15 residues. V was cut by 0 bases and J by 0 bases, with 7 bases left in between. This chain's CDR3 is CASSPPSGSTDTQYF. The CDR3 nucleotides are TGTGCCAGCTCACCACCGAGCGGGAGCACAGATACGCAGTATTTT. Variable domain in full (rest from reference TRBV18 and TRBJ2-3): NAGVMQNPRHLVRRRGQEARLRCSPMKGHSHVYWYRQLPEEGLKFMVYLQKENIIDESGMPKERFSAEFPKEGPSILRIQQVVRGDSAAYFCASSPPSGSTDTQYFGPGTRLTVL.

The V and J genes are TRBV4-1 and TRBJ1-2; 7 bases agree with TRBD1. The V gene end was trimmed by 3 bases and the J gene end by 3 bases; junction bases not matched to a gene: 7. Germline V gene lookup returns CDR1 MGHRA and CDR2 YSYEKL. The CDR3 covers 15 residues. The CDR3 region is CASSQASGTDYGYTF. DNA of the CDR3: TGCGCCAGCAGCCAGGCCTCCGGGACAGACTATGGCTACACCTTC.

The gene calls are TRBV30 and TRBJ1-4, with 7 bases lining up with TRBD1. The trim removed 2 bases at V and 6 bases at J, leaving 3 bases unmatched. CDR1 and CDR2 from the germline V gene are GTSNPN and SVGIG (reference sequence). CDR3 length equals 13 residues. CDR3 coding DNA: TGTGCCTGGAGTCCGGGACAGTATGAAAAACTGTTTTTT. Residues: CAWSPGQYEKLFF.

The V gene is TRBV18, the J gene TRBJ1-2, with TRBD1 identical over 9 bases. Per germline, CDR1 KGHSH and CDR2 LQKENI. The CDR3 has 15 residues. J lost 4 bases, V lost 5 bases, and 8 bases had no gene match. The CDR3, as DNA: TGTGCCAGCTCAGTTGGACAGGGGTCTACCTATGGCTACACCTTC. Amino acids: CASSVGQGSTYGYTF.

The rearrangement joins TRBV7-8 to TRBJ2-1, with 8 bases that match TRBD1. CDR3 length: 16 amino acids. Trimming took 2 bases from V and 9 from J; bases not matched to a gene: 12. Germline V gene lookup returns CDR1 SGHVS and CDR2 FQNEAQ. The chain's CDR3 is CASSLSWQGGTGEQFF. The CDR3 coding sequence is TGTGCCAGCAGCTTAAGTTGGCAGGGTGGGACAGGTGAGCAGTTCTTC. The variable domain in full, with the rest retrieved from reference TRBV7-8 and TRBJ2-1, is GAGVSQSPRYKVAKRGQDVALRCDPISGHVSLFWYQQALGQGPEFLTYFQNEAQLDKSGLPSDRFFAERPEGSVSTLKIQRTQQEDSAVYLCASSLSWQGGTGEQFFGPGTRLTVL.

This rearrangement joins TRBV19 to TRBJ2-5; the D gene is possibly TRBD2 (6 bases). The CDR3 is made up of 13 amino acids. Germline values: CDR1 LNHDA, CDR2 SQIVND (reference sequence). V was clipped by 1 base and J by 6 bases, with 9 bases between them. The CDR3 region is CASSIGEDKTQYF. CDR3 sequence (DNA): TGTGCCAGTAGTATAGGGGAGGATAAGACCCAGTACTTC. The full variable domain, completed using reference TRBV19 and TRBJ2-5, is DGGITQSPKYLFRKEGQNVTLSCEQNLNHDAMYWYRQDPGQGLRLIYYSQIVNDFQKGDIAEGYSVSREKKESFPLTVTSAQKNPTAFYLCASSIGEDKTQYFGPGTRLLVL.

CDR3 nucleotide sequence: TGTGCCAGCAAAGGGGTGGCAGAAACAGATACGCAGTATTTT. This gives the protein CASKGVAETDTQYF. The V call is TRBV6-5, the J call TRBJ2-3; maybe TRBD1 (5 bases). The CDR3 spans 14 residues. Trimming shortened V by 7 bases and J by 3 bases, and 14 bases separated the two germline ends. Germline values: CDR1 MNHEY, CDR2 SVGAGI.

The chain combines TRBV6-2 or TRBV6-3 with TRBJ2-7; TRBD2 aligns across 7 bases. Germline values: CDR1 MNHEY, CDR2 SVGEGT. The CDR3 loop spans 13 amino acids. J lost 2 bases, V lost 5 bases, and 3 bases had no gene match. The chain's CDR3 is CASSRTSTYEQYF. CDR3 nucleotide sequence: TGTGCCAGCAGTCGGACTAGTACCTACGAGCAGTACTTC.

This clone was counted only a few times. V is TRBV4-1 and J is TRBJ2-3; 10 bases fit TRBD1. V dropped 5 bases and J dropped 3; count of bases not matched to a gene: 8. CDR1 MGHRA and CDR2 YSYEKL come from the germline V gene. The CDR3 is made up of 16 amino acids. CDR3 loop: CASSKPGQGRTDTQYF. The DNA of the CDR3 is TGCGCCAGCAGCAAACCGGGACAGGGGAGAACAGATACGCAGTATTTT.

The chain is built from TRBV10-3 and TRBJ1-2, with a possible D match to TRBD1 (6 bases). This CDR3 is 13 amino acids long. Trimming shortened V by 4 bases and J by 7 bases, and 13 bases separated the two germline ends. The germline V gene encodes CDR1 ENHRY and CDR2 SYGVKD. The CDR3 sequence: CAISVPGQTGYTF. The CDR3 DNA follows: TGTGCCATCAGTGTTCCTGGACAGACTGGCTACACCTTC.

The chain uses TRBV9 and TRBJ2-1, with D perhaps matching TRBD1 (6 bases). Germline CDR1 and CDR2: SGDLS and YYNGEE. This CDR3 contains 15 residues. V lost 2 bases and J lost 3, with 12 bases in between. CDR3 in amino acids: CASSVDSGNYNEQFF. CDR3 nucleotides: TGTGCCAGCAGCGTGGACAGCGGAAACTACAATGAGCAGTTCTTC.

The V call is TRBV27, the J call TRBJ2-7; maybe TRBD2 (6 bases). CDR3 length: 15 amino acids. Between the trimmed V and J ends, which lost 3 bases and 2 bases, there was a span of 14 bases. The germline gives CDR1 MNHEY, CDR2 SMNVEV (reference sequence). In DNA, the CDR3 is TGTGCCAGCAGTTTCGGGGGTCTCTCAACCTACGAGCAGTACTTC. This encodes CASSFGGLSTYEQYF.

The J gene is TRBJ1-1, the V gene TRBV29-1; D not certain. The CDR3 spans 13 residues. The germline V and J ends were trimmed by 6 bases and 1 base, with 12 bases remaining between them. CDR1 and CDR2 (germline): SQVTM, ANQGSEA. CDR3: CSVGDATNTEAFF. In nucleotides, the CDR3 is TGCAGCGTAGGAGACGCGACGAACACTGAAGCTTTCTTT.

The chain recombines TRBV25-1 with TRBJ1-2; D is perhaps TRBD1 (5 bases). Per germline, CDR1 MGHDK and CDR2 SYGVNS. The CDR3 has 12 amino acids. The V and J ends lost 10 bases and 4 bases respectively, with 13 bases between them. CDR3 amino acids: CATTPRVYGYTF. The CDR3 coding sequence is TGTGCCACCACCCCCAGGGTCTATGGCTACACCTTC.

In nucleotides, the CDR3 is TGTGCCAGTACGGCTGCCGTCACTAGCGGGGGGGTGAACACCGGGGAGCTGTTTTTT. Its translation is CASTAAVTSGGVNTGELFF. The V gene is TRBV19, the J gene TRBJ2-2; 13 bases are shared with TRBD2. Germline CDR1 and CDR2: LNHDA and SQIVND (reference sequence). V shed 7 bases, J shed 1 base, and the junction held 12 bases outside the gene matches. The CDR3 is 19 amino acids.

The V call is TRBV7-9, the J call TRBJ2-5; tentatively, D is TRBD2 (6 bases). The CDR3 contains 15 residues. V was trimmed by 1 base and J by 5 bases, leaving 14 bases between them. Germline V gene sequence: CDR1 SEHNR, CDR2 FQNEAQ (reference sequence). The CDR3 reads CASSLESLREETQYF. The CDR3 bases are TGTGCCAGCAGCTTAGAGTCACTCCGGGAGGAGACCCAGTACTTC.

A few counts support this clone. The chain carries TRBV30 and TRBJ2-2; a possible D gene is TRBD1 (5 bases). Between the trimmed V and J ends, which lost 4 bases and 0 bases, there was a span of 9 bases. Germline CDR1 is GTSNPN and CDR2 is SVGIG (reference sequence). The CDR3 extends over 14 amino acids. CDR3 protein: CAWTRQTNTGELFF. The DNA for the CDR3 is TGTGCCTGGACCCGACAGACGAACACCGGGGAGCTGTTTTTT.

The J gene is TRBJ2-1, the V gene TRBV7-9, with 7 bases fitting TRBD1. Trimming at V came to 2 bases and at J to 0 bases, leaving 4 bases not matched to a gene. The germline CDR1 and CDR2 sequences are SEHNR and FQNEAQ (reference sequence). This CDR3 contains 16 residues. CDR3: CASSLRGQSSYNEQFF. The CDR3 region has the DNA TGTGCCAGCAGCTTAAGGGGGCAAAGCTCCTACAATGAGCAGTTCTTC.

The chain joins TRBV2 to TRBJ1-5, with D tentatively TRBD1 (5 bases). The V end lost 7 bases, the J end lost 1 base, and 14 bases lay between the germline ends. The CDR3 covers 15 residues. The germline gives CDR1 SNHLY, CDR2 FYNNEI. CDR3 protein: CASTAVAGSNQPQHF. CDR3 bases: TGTGCCAGCACTGCGGTGGCAGGGAGCAATCAGCCCCAGCATTTT.

The chain is built from TRBV9 and TRBJ2-2; TRBD2 agrees at 16 bases. V lost 4 bases, J lost 5 bases, and 11 bases stayed unmatched. The germline CDR1 and CDR2 sequences are SGDLS and YYNGEE. The CDR3 covers 19 residues. Here the CDR3 DNA reads TGTGCCAGCAGCCCTCCGGGACTAGCGGGAGGGCCACGGACCGGGGAGCTGTTTTTT. This translates into CASSPPGLAGGPRTGELFF. The full variable domain, rest sourced from reference TRBV9 and TRBJ2-2, is DSGVTQTPKHLITATGQRVTLRCSPRSGDLSVYWYQQSLDQGLQFLIQYYNGEERAKGNILERFSAQQFPDLHSELNLSSLELGDSALYFCASSPPGLAGGPRTGELFFGEGSRLTVL.

V usage is TRBV19 and J usage is TRBJ2-1; 8 bases align to TRBD1. Germline V gene sequence: CDR1 LNHDA, CDR2 SQIVND (reference sequence). V shed 4 bases and J 3 bases; nucleotides not matched to a gene: 14. CDR3 length: 18 amino acids. The CDR3 DNA sequence: TGTGCCAGTAGTACGGAACGGTACGAACAGGGGGGCTACAATGAGCAGTTCTTC. Translated, it gives CASSTERYEQGGYNEQFF.

This chain uses TRBV19 with TRBJ1-2; TRBD1 matches 7 bases. Germline CDR1 LNHDA, CDR2 SQIVND (reference sequence). V shed 2 bases and J 1 base; nucleotides not matched to a gene: 10. The CDR3 is 17 residues long. The CDR3 DNA is TGTGCCAGTAGTATATTCCTCGGGACAGAGTTTAACTATGGCTACACCTTC. It specifies CASSIFLGTEFNYGYTF.

V usage is TRBV5-1 and J usage is TRBJ2-1; TRBD1 might be the D (6 bases). The CDR3 contains 16 residues. Germline CDR1 reads SGHRS; CDR2 reads YFSETQ. Trimming cost V 4 bases and J 0 bases, with 14 bases left between them. The CDR3 protein is CASSVDSFSSYNEQFF. CDR3 DNA sequence: TGCGCCAGCAGCGTGGACAGTTTTAGCTCCTACAATGAGCAGTTCTTC.

The V and J genes are TRBV21-1 and TRBJ2-1; the tabulated D call, TRBD2, remains unverified against the DNA. TRBV21-1 is a pseudogene locus. The CDR3 runs 12 residues. As DNA, the CDR3 is TGTGCCAGCAACGTCCCCCGGAATGAGCAGTTCTTC. Its protein product is CASNVPRNEQFF.

The CDR3 sequence is CASSQVTGYMDSPLHF. The CDR3 DNA follows: TGTGCCAGCAGCCAAGTGACAGGGTATATGGATTCACCCCTCCACTTT. The chain uses TRBV14 and TRBJ1-6; the match to TRBD1 covers 7 bases. V lost 1 base to trimming and J lost 8 bases; unmatched junction nucleotides: 8. The germline CDR1 and CDR2 sequences are SGHDN and FVKESK. The CDR3 has 16 residues. Combining the CDR3 with reference TRBV14 and TRBJ1-6 gives the whole variable domain EAGVTQFPSHSVIEKGQTVTLRCDPISGHDNLYWYRRVMGKEIKFLLHFVKESKQDESGMPNNRFLAERTGGTYSTLKVQPAELEDSGVYFCASSQVTGYMDSPLHFGNGTRLTVT.

The chain couples TRBV2 to TRBJ1-1, with D perhaps TRBD1 (6 bases). This CDR3 is 12 amino acids long. The germline gives CDR1 SNHLY, CDR2 FYNNEI. Trimming stripped 8 bases from V and 3 bases from J, with 10 bases between. CDR3 nucleotide sequence: TGTGCCAGCCGGGACACCCACACTGAAGCTTTCTTT. It translates to CASRDTHTEAFF.